Each of the 29 T cell receptor delta chains below was sequenced from the same sample in a study of Vδ1+ human thymocytes. Findings and limits, study-wide: Thymic TRG and TRD repertoires appeared highly polyclonal.

These receptors lack a known antigen. The template was reverse-transcribed extracted RNA. Pooled V-gene forward primers with one constant-region reverse primer generated the CDR3 amplicons by multiplex PCR. TCRdb re-called clones from the multiplex PCR reads via CATT. The sample includes about 75,000 delta-chain clones, approximately 30% of them seen just once. The sample was Vdelta1+ gamma-delta thymocytes from the thymus. As for subset: FACS-sorted CD3+ TCRalphabeta- TCRVdelta1+ TCRVdelta2- thymocytes. Receptors were obtained from a boy younger than two who had congenital heart surgery.

In regard to this clone: This specimen includes other DNA sequences encoding the same CDR3. V and J are TRDV1 and TRDJ1; D might be TRDD3 (5 bases). Trimming cost V 1 base and J 8 bases, with 23 bases left between them. Per the germline V gene, CDR1 is TSWWSYY and CDR2 is QGS. This CDR3 region has 17 residues. CDR3 protein: CALGERVREPLGLKLIF. The CDR3 region has the DNA TGTGCTCTTGGGGAACGGGTACGTGAACCGTTGGGGCTCAAACTCATCTTT.

V and J are TRDV1 and TRDJ1; weak D call: TRDD2 (6 bases). The germline gives CDR1 TSWWSYY, CDR2 QGS. The length of the CDR3 is 16 residues. V gave up 0 bases and J gave up 0 bases, with 11 bases separating them. The CDR3 loop is CALGELTLPDTDKLIF. In DNA, the CDR3 is TGTGCTCTTGGGGAACTGACCCTTCCGGACACCGATAAACTCATCTTT.

The chain couples TRDV1 to TRDJ1; TRDD3 agrees at 9 bases. The CDR3 sequence is 19 residues long. Per germline, CDR1 TSWWSYY and CDR2 QGS. Germline trimming cut 1 base from V and 5 bases from J; bases unmatched to any gene: 17. This CDR3 is CALGEPAFSGDTPCDKLIF. DNA for the CDR3: TGTGCTCTTGGGGAACCTGCCTTCTCGGGGGATACTCCTTGTGATAAACTCATCTTT.

Points on this clone: Within the sample, other DNA sequences also encode this same CDR3. This chain joins TRDV1 and TRDJ1, with a weak D call TRDD2 (5 bases). This CDR3 contains 20 residues. V lost 2 bases and J lost 0, with 25 bases in between. Germline V gene sequence: CDR1 TSWWSYY, CDR2 QGS. This CDR3 reads CALGEGSSFPTLLNTDKLIF. The DNA of the CDR3 is TGTGCTCTTGGGGAAGGCAGTTCTTTTCCCACCCTACTCAACACCGATAAACTCATCTTT.

V usage is TRDV1 and J usage is TRDJ1; the D is unclear. Trimming stripped 3 bases from V and 1 base from J, with 27 bases between. The germline gives CDR1 TSWWSYY, CDR2 QGS. The CDR3 spans 20 residues. The DNA of the CDR3 is TGTGCTCTTGGGGACTATACTCCGATCAGCACTGTCCGGTGCACCGATAAACTCATCTTT. The encoded protein is CALGDYTPISTVRCTDKLIF.

Regarding this clone: Just one base apart from a much larger clone, this may be a read error. Other nucleotide sequences in the sample specify the same CDR3. The chain carries TRDV2 and TRDJ1; the D gene is possibly TRDD3 (6 bases). V lost 0 bases and J lost 7, with 20 bases in between. CDR1 is GEAIGNYY and CDR2 is EKD in the germline V gene. The CDR3 consists of 16 residues. The CDR3 DNA sequence: TGTGCCTGTGACACCGGCCCACACGCGGGGATGCTTAAACTCATCTTT. Protein sequence: CACDTGPHAGMLKLIF.

This clone came up a few times. The rearrangement joins TRDV1 to TRDJ1, with TRDD3 identical over 9 bases. This CDR3 has 22 amino acids. The germline gives CDR1 TSWWSYY, CDR2 QGS. With 3 bases clipped from V and 0 bases from J, the junction kept 23 bases outside the gene matches. DNA for the CDR3: TGTGCTCTTGGGGAGATCTTTCCTGTTAGATTGGGGATACGAGGGGACACCGATAAACTCATCTTT. As protein: CALGEIFPVRLGIRGDTDKLIF.

This sequence joins TRDV1 and TRDJ1; TRDD3 agrees at 12 bases. V trimming: 3 bases; J trimming: 0 bases; junction bases outside the gene matches: 29. The CDR3 length is 25 residues. In germline, CDR1 is TSWWSYY, CDR2 QGS. The CDR3: CALGEPQLPQPPTGGYSLYTDKLIF. CDR3 sequence (DNA): TGTGCTCTTGGGGAGCCCCAACTTCCGCAACCCCCCACTGGGGGATACTCCTTGTACACCGATAAACTCATCTTT.

The chain is built from TRDV1 and TRDJ1; unclear D gene. The ends were cut back, 0 bases at V and 0 bases at J, with 11 bases in the middle. This CDR3 is built from 16 residues. Germline V CDR1 and CDR2: TSWWSYY, QGS. CDR3 residues: CALGELVRKYTDKLIF. Here the CDR3 DNA reads TGTGCTCTTGGGGAACTCGTCCGGAAGTACACCGATAAACTCATCTTT.

The chain uses TRDV1 and TRDJ1; 10 positions match TRDD3. Germline V CDR1 and CDR2: TSWWSYY, QGS. This CDR3 has 22 amino acids. Trimming took 1 base from V and 0 from J; bases not matched to a gene: 20. The CDR3 loop reads CALGEPIPYLSWGIYYTDKLIF. CDR3 nucleotides: TGTGCTCTTGGGGAACCCATTCCCTACCTAAGCTGGGGGATATACTACACCGATAAACTCATCTTT.

About this clone itself: It may be a read error: a sequence one base away is much more abundant. The rearrangement joins TRDV2 to TRDJ1, with TRDD3 matching 7 bases. Germline lookup yields CDR1 GEAIGNYY and CDR2 EKD. The junction had 14 bases not matched to a gene; V was cut back by 8 bases and J by 0 bases. The CDR3 length is 16 residues. CDR3 amino acids: CASRTTSGGYTDKLIF. The DNA of the CDR3 is TGTGCCTCTCGTACGACATCTGGGGGGTACACCGATAAACTCATCTTT.

This clone was counted a few times. This chain joins TRDV3 and TRDJ1; 10 bases are a match to TRDD3. With 1 base clipped from V and 0 bases from J, the junction kept 17 bases outside the gene matches. The CDR3 length is 19 residues. Germline V gene sequence: CDR1 TVYSNPD, CDR2 GDNSRS (reference sequence). CDR3 sequence (DNA): TGTGCCTTTATTCCTGCTTCCTATCTGGGGGATAAGTACACCGATAAACTCATCTTT. It encodes CAFIPASYLGDKYTDKLIF.

Of note for this clone: An end of the junction does not agree with germline; a read error may underlie this. J is TRDJ1 and V is TRDV1; TRDD3 aligns across 10 bases. Per the germline V gene, CDR1 is TSWWSYY and CDR2 is QGS. There are 27 residues in the CDR3. The CDR3 loop reads CALGEVPCPSVLGDREGARRGTDKFIF. In DNA form, the CDR3 reads TGTGCTCTTGGGGAAGTCCCTTGCCCATCTGTACTGGGGGATCGGGAGGGAGCTCGAAGGGGGACCGATAAATTCATCTTT.

This clone turned up a few times. V usage is TRDV1 and J usage is TRDJ1; 10 bases map to TRDD3. J lost 0 bases, V lost 0 bases, and 16 bases had no gene match. The germline V gene has CDR1 TSWWSYY and CDR2 QGS. There are 21 residues in the CDR3. In DNA, the CDR3 is TGTGCTCTTGGGGAACTGCCACCCCGTACTGGGGGATTCAGGTACACCGATAAACTCATCTTT. This codes for CALGELPPRTGGFRYTDKLIF.

This clone was detected only a few times. The chain has TRDV1 and TRDJ1; 12 bases fit TRDD3. Germline assignment: CDR1 TSWWSYY and CDR2 QGS. The CDR3 runs 24 residues. Trimming at V came to 0 bases and at J to 2 bases, leaving 25 bases not matched to a gene. The CDR3: CALGELESPKLRTGGYQHTDKLIF. Here the CDR3 DNA reads TGTGCTCTTGGGGAACTAGAGTCTCCCAAGCTCCGTACTGGGGGATACCAGCATACCGATAAACTCATCTTT.

The V gene is TRDV1, the J gene TRDJ1, with TRDD3 identical over 12 bases. This CDR3 is 21 amino acids long. V lost 1 base and J lost 4; bases outside the gene matches: 19. Looked up from germline, CDR1 is TSWWSYY and CDR2 is QGS. The CDR3 loop reads CALGEPIPKYWGILTLDKLIF. DNA for the CDR3: TGTGCTCTTGGGGAACCGATTCCCAAGTACTGGGGGATACTAACCCTCGATAAACTCATCTTT.

The V and J genes are TRDV1 and TRDJ1; D perhaps matches TRDD3 (6 bases). Trimming stripped 2 bases from V and 2 bases from J, with 24 bases between. Germline assignment: CDR1 TSWWSYY and CDR2 QGS. The CDR3 sequence is 19 residues long. CDR3 protein: CALGETIWGRLVWTDKLIF. CDR3 DNA: TGTGCTCTTGGGGAAACCATCTGGGGAAGATTGGTTTGGACCGATAAACTCATCTTT.

The rearrangement links TRDV1 to TRDJ1, with a possible D match to TRDD2 (6 bases). This CDR3 spans 19 amino acids. Deletions cut 1 base from V and 1 base from J, with 22 bases between. Germline CDR1 and CDR2: TSWWSYY and QGS. In DNA form, the CDR3 reads TGTGCTCTTGGGGAACATATCCTACGTATACATACTGGCACCGATAAACTCATCTTT. This codes for CALGEHILRIHTGTDKLIF.

V gene TRDV1 combines with J gene TRDJ1, with 10 bases fitting TRDD3. CDR1 and CDR2 from the germline V gene are TSWWSYY and QGS. V shed 3 bases, J shed 4 bases, and the junction held 23 bases outside the gene matches. The CDR3 totals 21 residues. The CDR3 sequence is CALGDLGRLPPGGYAVDKLIF. The CDR3, as DNA: TGTGCTCTTGGGGATTTGGGTCGCCTTCCCCCCGGGGGATACGCCGTCGATAAACTCATCTTT.

This clone was observed a handful of times. This chain uses TRDV1 with TRDJ1, with TRDD3 identical over 13 bases. Germline V CDR1 and CDR2: TSWWSYY, QGS. V trimming: 0 bases; J trimming: 4 bases; junction bases outside the gene matches: 14. The CDR3 length is 20 residues. The CDR3 reads CALGELKLLGDTQVVDKLIF. In DNA form, the CDR3 reads TGTGCTCTTGGGGAACTGAAGCTACTGGGGGATACGCAGGTCGTCGATAAACTCATCTTT.

This clone has a handful of counts. The chain links TRDV1 to TRDJ1, with 12 bases matching TRDD3. V lost 6 bases and J lost 9; bases outside the gene matches: 20. The V gene's germline CDR1 is TSWWSYY and CDR2 QGS. The CDR3 covers 18 residues. In DNA, the CDR3 is TGTGCTCTTGGTGTACAGGGATTACCGTACTGGGGGATACCTGAACTCATCTTT. Protein sequence: CALGVQGLPYWGIPELIF.

The rearrangement uses TRDV1 and TRDJ1; 11 bases map to TRDD3. Germline CDR1 TSWWSYY, CDR2 QGS. The CDR3 spans 20 residues. Trimming took 6 bases from V and 2 from J; bases not matched to a gene: 20. CDR3 DNA sequence: TGTGCTCTTGGCCACTGCCCCGGTCGATACTGGGGGATAGGGACCGATAAACTCATCTTT. Encoded protein: CALGHCPGRYWGIGTDKLIF.

This clone came up a few times. The rearrangement joins TRDV1 to TRDJ1, with 11 bases that match TRDD3. The trim removed 8 bases at V and 3 bases at J, leaving 17 bases unmatched. The CDR3 loop spans 18 amino acids. The germline V gene has CDR1 TSWWSYY and CDR2 QGS. For the CDR3, the DNA is TGTGCTCTTCCCGGGCCCCTCTGGGGGATACTGGACCCCGATAAACTCATCTTT. Protein product: CALPGPLWGILDPDKLIF.

This rearrangement joins TRDV1 to TRDJ1, with D possibly matching TRDD3 (6 bases). V shed 0 bases and J shed 0 bases, with 17 bases lying between them. CDR3 length: 18 amino acids. Germline lookup yields CDR1 TSWWSYY and CDR2 QGS. DNA for the CDR3: TGTGCTCTTGGGGAACTCTGGGGTATACTTACAGACACCGATAAACTCATCTTT. It is translated as CALGELWGILTDTDKLIF.

The table lists this clone with a few counts. The rearrangement uses TRDV1 and TRDJ1, with TRDD3 matching 10 bases. CDR3 length: 22 residues. Germline V gene lookup returns CDR1 TSWWSYY and CDR2 QGS. After removal of 2 bases from V and 7 bases from J, the junction contained 28 bases not matched to a gene. The CDR3 protein is CALGERRYPSLDRYWGIRKLIF. The DNA of the CDR3 is TGTGCTCTTGGGGAAAGAAGATACCCGTCCCTTGACCGGTACTGGGGGATCCGTAAACTCATCTTT.

The V gene is TRDV1, the J gene TRDJ1, with TRDD3 identical over 10 bases. V shed 2 bases and J 3 bases; nucleotides not matched to a gene: 27. The germline V gene has CDR1 TSWWSYY and CDR2 QGS. The CDR3 spans 23 residues. CDR3 DNA sequence: TGTGCTCTTGGGGAAGTAGTCCTTCCCTCGCCCTCCCATACTGGGGGATCTGCCGATAAACTCATCTTT. Its translation is CALGEVVLPSPSHTGGSADKLIF.

The chain carries TRDV1 and TRDJ1, with 8 positions matching TRDD3. This CDR3 region has 21 residues. From germline, CDR1 is TSWWSYY and CDR2 QGS. V shed 3 bases, J shed 0 bases, and the junction held 21 bases outside the gene matches. For the CDR3, the DNA is TGTGCTCTTGGGGACAAAAAACGACTACCCTGGGGGACTCCATACACCGATAAACTCATCTTT. It encodes CALGDKKRLPWGTPYTDKLIF.

This clone was recorded once. V is TRDV1 and J is TRDJ1, with 13 bases aligning to TRDD3. There are 21 residues in the CDR3. The J segment lost 2 bases and the V segment lost 3 bases, leaving 18 bases of the junction unmatched. The germline V gene has CDR1 TSWWSYY and CDR2 QGS. CDR3 nucleotides: TGTGCTCTTGGGGAGTCCCCCCACGAAAAACTGGGGGATACGCGGACCGATAAACTCATCTTT. Translation: CALGESPHEKLGDTRTDKLIF.

J is TRDJ1 and V is TRDV1; 12 bases map to TRDD3. Trimming took 2 bases from V and 4 from J; bases not matched to a gene: 20. The CDR3 totals 21 residues. The germline CDR1 and CDR2 sequences are TSWWSYY and QGS. The CDR3 reads CALGERSSYSDWGILCDKLIF. The CDR3, as DNA: TGTGCTCTTGGGGAAAGGTCTTCCTACTCGGACTGGGGGATACTTTGCGATAAACTCATCTTT.